Listed below are T cell receptor beta chains from one sample, sequenced in a study of blood T cell repertoires in COVID-19. Some clones are missing from TCRdb's copy, which holds only in-frame ones; the method was immunoSEQ multiplex PCR. The sample carries a few hundred thousand clones, approximately 80% recorded once. Sequenced sample: peripheral blood. The receptors come from a woman over 75 with acute or convalescent COVID-19. The CDR3 runs from the conserved cysteine through the conserved F or W. The order of the fields is V gene, J gene, D gene, clone size, CDR3 DNA, CDR3 protein. A D gene is named only where the DNA matches it firmly. Size is stated for part of the rows, as once, few or many counts, or as a class when the clone is expanded.

TRBV30	TRBJ1-2	TRBD1	.	TGTGCCTGGTGGGCCCCGCCGACAGGGTCCAACTATGGCTACACCTTC	CAWWAPPTGSNYGYTF
TRBV7-2	TRBJ1-4	.	few	TGTGCCAGCAGCTTAGGATCTAACCTGAATGAAAAACTGTTTTTT	CASSLGSNLNEKLFF
TRBV19	TRBJ1-4	TRBD1	.	TGTGCCAGTAGCATTTCCGGGACAGGATCTGAAAAACTGTTTTTT	CASSISGTGSEKLFF
TRBV7-3	TRBJ2-7	TRBD1	.	TGTGCCAGCAGCGCGACAGGGGGCCCCTACGAGCAGTACTTC	CASSATGGPYEQYF
TRBV6-2/TRBV6-3	TRBJ2-7	TRBD2	.	TGTGCCAGCAGTTACAGAACGGGGGACTACTCCTACTACGAGCAGTACTTC	CASSYRTGDYSYYEQYF
TRBV30	TRBJ1-1	TRBD1	.	TGTGCCTGGAGCCGGACAGGGGGCACAAACACTGAAGCTTTCTTT	CAWSRTGGTNTEAFF
TRBV9	TRBJ2-5	TRBD2	.	TGTGCCAGCAGCGTAGGGGCTAGCGGGAGGCTCCAAGAGACCCAGTACTTC	CASSVGASGRLQETQYF
TRBV3-1/TRBV3-2	TRBJ2-7	.	.	TGTGCCAGCAGCCAAGCCCCGGCCTACGAGCAGTACTTC	CASSQAPAYEQYF
TRBV28	TRBJ1-2	TRBD1	.	TGTGCCAGCAGTTTATCGGACAGGGAGGCACATGGCTACACCTTC	CASSLSDREAHGYTF
TRBV10-1	TRBJ2-3	TRBD2	once	TGCGCCAGCAGTCCAGCGGGAGGAACCACAGATACGCAGTATTTT	CASSPAGGTTDTQYF
TRBV18	TRBJ1-2	.	.	TGTGCCAGCTCACCACCCGTTAGTACAGCAACCTATGGCTACACCTTC	CASSPPVSTATYGYTF
TRBV19	TRBJ2-2	TRBD2	.	TGTGCCCGTCGGGGGGGGCCAGGGGTTCTGACCGGGGAGCTGTTTTTT	CARRGGPGVLTGELFF
TRBV10-3	TRBJ1-2	.	.	TGTGCCATCAGTGCTCCAGGAAACTATGGCTACACCTTC	CAISAPGNYGYTF
TRBV6-5	TRBJ1-5	TRBD1	few	TGTGCCAGCAGTTGGACAGGGGGGGGACAGCCCCAGCATTTT	CASSWTGGGQPQHF
TRBV15	TRBJ2-2	.	many	TGTGCCACCAGCGGAGTCATCCGGGACATATTTGGAGACACCGGGGAGCTGTTTTTT	CATSGVIRDIFGDTGELFF
TRBV5-6	TRBJ1-4	TRBD1	few	TGTGCCAGCAGCTTGGACAGGGGATCTGAAAAACTGTTTTTT	CASSLDRGSEKLFF
TRBV4-3	TRBJ1-2	.	.	TGCGCCAGCAGCCAAGATCTTAGCCAGCCCTACTATGGCTACACCTTC	CASSQDLSQPYYGYTF
TRBV10-2	TRBJ1-2	.	.	TGCGCCAGCAGTGAGGGCTGGAGGGGTGAAGGCTATGGCTACACCTTC	CASSEGWRGEGYGYTF
TRBV7-2	TRBJ1-2	.	.	TGTGCCAGCAGCTACCGGACGGGGATTAACTATGGCTACACCTTC	CASSYRTGINYGYTF
TRBV5-4	TRBJ1-5	TRBD1	.	TGTGCCAGCAGCCGGACAGGGAACAATCAGCCCCAGCATTTT	CASSRTGNNQPQHF